A selection of T cell receptor beta chains follows, all from one sample in a study of T cells after yellow fever vaccination. TCRdb independently ran MiXCR on the 5' RACE reads; one entry per CDR3 protein. The profile shows around 310,000 distinct CDR3 sequences, 8.5% to 9% of them singletons. This material consisted of PBMCs, taken on the day of the first yellow fever vaccination. The receptor set was obtained from a man between 18 and 29 years old who received the YFV17D yellow fever vaccine. Each CDR3 is given with its conserved first and last residue. Each record gives: clone size, J gene, V gene, D gene, CDR3 protein, CDR3 DNA. The D gene is left open where the match is weak. Clone size is given for some rows only: seen once, a few or many times, or a class if the clone is expanded.

abundance: many
j_gene: TRBJ2-2
v_gene: TRBV12-3/TRBV12-4
d_gene: -
CDR3aa: CASSFVGYGGELFF
CDR3nt: TGTGCCAGCAGTTTCGTAGGGTACGGCGGGGAGCTGTTTTTT

abundance: few
j_gene: TRBJ1-2
v_gene: TRBV20-1
d_gene: -
CDR3aa: CSARAGGSGYTF
CDR3nt: TGCAGTGCTAGAGCCGGGGGCAGCGGCTACACCTTC

abundance: many
j_gene: TRBJ2-7
v_gene: TRBV6-2/TRBV6-3
d_gene: TRBD2
CDR3aa: CASTHPGGDYEQYF
CDR3nt: TGTGCCAGCACCCACCCCGGGGGGGACTACGAGCAGTACTTC

abundance: few
j_gene: TRBJ2-3
v_gene: TRBV7-2
d_gene: TRBD2
CDR3aa: CASSRTGTSEDTQYF
CDR3nt: TGTGCCAGCAGCCGAACCGGGACTAGCGAAGATACGCAGTATTTT

abundance: few
j_gene: TRBJ2-2
v_gene: TRBV20-1
d_gene: -
CDR3aa: CSAALASGELFF
CDR3nt: TGCAGTGCTGCACTCGCGTCCGGGGAGCTGTTTTTT

abundance: -
j_gene: TRBJ1-2
v_gene: TRBV5-4
d_gene: -
CDR3aa: CASSFSRAAGYTF
CDR3nt: TGTGCCAGCAGCTTCTCCAGGGCTGCCGGCTACACCTTC

abundance: many
j_gene: TRBJ2-1
v_gene: TRBV6-4
d_gene: TRBD2
CDR3aa: CASSDGLAGRNEQFF
CDR3nt: TGTGCCAGCAGTGACGGGTTAGCGGGGAGAAATGAGCAGTTCTTC

abundance: few
j_gene: TRBJ1-6
v_gene: TRBV2
d_gene: TRBD1
CDR3aa: CASRGTGNNSPLHF
CDR3nt: TGTGCCAGCAGGGGGACAGGGAATAATTCACCCCTCCACTTT

abundance: few
j_gene: TRBJ2-5
v_gene: TRBV28
d_gene: TRBD2
CDR3aa: CASIERGEETQYF
CDR3nt: TGTGCCAGCATCGAACGGGGGGAAGAGACCCAGTACTTC

abundance: few
j_gene: TRBJ2-1
v_gene: TRBV4-1
d_gene: -
CDR3aa: CASSHLNAGYNEQFF
CDR3nt: TGCGCCAGCAGCCATCTGAATGCCGGGTACAATGAGCAGTTCTTC

abundance: few
j_gene: TRBJ1-5
v_gene: TRBV6-2/TRBV6-3
d_gene: -
CDR3aa: CASSYDFNQPQHF
CDR3nt: TGTGCCAGCAGTTACGACTTCAATCAGCCCCAGCATTTT

abundance: few
j_gene: TRBJ1-3
v_gene: TRBV11-2
d_gene: -
CDR3aa: CASSPVRVPGNTIYF
CDR3nt: TGTGCCAGCAGTCCGGTCAGGGTTCCTGGAAACACCATATATTTT

abundance: few
j_gene: TRBJ1-6
v_gene: TRBV7-6
d_gene: -
CDR3aa: CASSSQGRNSPLHF
CDR3nt: TGTGCCAGCAGCTCACAGGGAAGAAATTCACCCCTCCACTTT

abundance: few
j_gene: TRBJ2-5
v_gene: TRBV7-2
d_gene: -
CDR3aa: CASSLAPRGAVKTQYF
CDR3nt: TGTGCCAGCAGCTTAGCGCCCCGGGGGGCCGTCAAGACCCAGTACTTC

abundance: -
j_gene: TRBJ1-1
v_gene: TRBV5-1
d_gene: -
CDR3aa: CASSFLQAPNTEAFF
CDR3nt: TGCGCCAGCAGCTTTTTGCAGGCGCCGAACACTGAAGCTTTCTTT

abundance: -
j_gene: TRBJ1-1
v_gene: TRBV14
d_gene: -
CDR3aa: CASIGRANTEAFF
CDR3nt: TGTGCCAGCATCGGCAGAGCGAACACTGAAGCTTTCTTT

abundance: -
j_gene: TRBJ1-5
v_gene: TRBV28
d_gene: -
CDR3aa: CASSLEGQQPQHF
CDR3nt: TGTGCCAGCAGTTTAGAGGGACAACAGCCCCAGCATTTT

abundance: many
j_gene: TRBJ2-3
v_gene: TRBV5-1
d_gene: -
CDR3aa: CASRTGTPPDTQYF
CDR3nt: TGCGCCAGCAGGACCGGGACACCCCCAGATACGCAGTATTTT

abundance: few
j_gene: TRBJ1-1
v_gene: TRBV4-2
d_gene: TRBD1
CDR3aa: CASSHPPGQGRTEAFF
CDR3nt: TGTGCCAGCAGCCACCCCCCGGGACAGGGGCGCACTGAAGCTTTCTTT

abundance: few
j_gene: TRBJ2-5
v_gene: TRBV29-1
d_gene: -
CDR3aa: CSAPSGGGETQYF
CDR3nt: TGCAGCGCTCCTTCGGGCGGTGGAGAGACCCAGTACTTC

abundance: few
j_gene: TRBJ1-1
v_gene: TRBV5-1
d_gene: -
CDR3aa: CASRVDSFASGGTEAFF
CDR3nt: TGCGCCAGCAGGGTTGACAGCTTCGCTTCAGGAGGGACTGAAGCTTTCTTT

abundance: few
j_gene: TRBJ1-2
v_gene: TRBV19
d_gene: -
CDR3aa: CASTPDRTYGYTF
CDR3nt: TGTGCCAGTACTCCCGACAGGACCTATGGCTACACCTTC

abundance: -
j_gene: TRBJ2-6
v_gene: TRBV4-1
d_gene: TRBD2
CDR3aa: CASSQGGGRTLFGANVLTF
CDR3nt: TGCGCCAGCAGCCAAGGCGGGGGAAGGACTCTTTTCGGGGCCAACGTCCTGACTTTC